Sequencing of this T cell receptor beta chain was carried out in a study of post-analysis software for immune sequencing data. Study overall: Several disease courses (relapsing-remitting, secondary progressive and progressive-relapsing) of multiple sclerosis were included. Points from the study as a whole: Controls significantly exceeded multiple sclerosis patients in normalized Chao1 diversity. Analysis by F measure revealed that same-batch samples clustered strongly together.

For this clonotype: Antigen: not known.

Built from TCR beta cDNA, the libraries had unique molecular identifiers in them. Out of 1 to 10 million T cells, a few hundred thousand cDNA molecules were generated. TCRdb called the PCR reads again in MiXCR, with one record for every CDR3 protein. The sample has about 540,000 distinct CDR3 sequences, approximately 34% seen once. The sequence was collected from a girl younger than 18 with multiple sclerosis. Sample: blood.

The DNA of the CDR3 is TGTGCCAGCAGCTTAAGAGGCGTCGGTGGGGAGCAGTACTTC. Translating gives CASSLRGVGGEQYF. V usage is TRBV7-3 and J usage is TRBJ2-7; D is undetermined. The V gene lost 1 base and the J gene lost 7 bases, with 14 bases spanning the gap. The germline V gene encodes CDR1 SGHTA and CDR2 FQGTGA. The CDR3 extends over 14 amino acids.